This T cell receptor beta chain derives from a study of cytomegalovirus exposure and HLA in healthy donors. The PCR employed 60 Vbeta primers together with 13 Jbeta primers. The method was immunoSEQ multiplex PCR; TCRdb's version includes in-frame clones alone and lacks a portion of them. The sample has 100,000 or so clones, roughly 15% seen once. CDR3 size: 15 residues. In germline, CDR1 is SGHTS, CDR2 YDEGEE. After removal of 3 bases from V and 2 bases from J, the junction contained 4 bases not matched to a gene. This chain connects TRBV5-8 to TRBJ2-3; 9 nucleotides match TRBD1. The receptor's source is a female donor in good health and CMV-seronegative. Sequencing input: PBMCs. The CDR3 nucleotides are TGTGCCAGCAGCTGGGGACAGGGCTACACAGATACGCAGTATTTT. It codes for CASSWGQGYTDTQYF.